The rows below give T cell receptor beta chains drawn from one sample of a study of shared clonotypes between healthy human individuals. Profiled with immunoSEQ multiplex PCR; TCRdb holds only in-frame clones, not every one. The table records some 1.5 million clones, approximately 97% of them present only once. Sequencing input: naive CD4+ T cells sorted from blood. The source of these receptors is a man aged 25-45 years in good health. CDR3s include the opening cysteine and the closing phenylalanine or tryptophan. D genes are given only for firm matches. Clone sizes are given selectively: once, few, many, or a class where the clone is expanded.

CASSGKRTGRGLTEAFF,TGCGCCAGCAGTGGGAAAAGGACAGGCCGAGGTCTCACTGAAGCTTTCTTT,-,TRBV10-1,TRBJ1-1,TRBD1
CASSQESTVQYF,TGTGCCAGCAGCCAAGAGAGTACTGTGCAGTACTTC,-,TRBV7-9,TRBJ2-7,-
CASSLLDRYNSPLHF,TGTGCCAGCAGCTTGTTGGATAGATATAATTCACCCCTCCACTTT,-,TRBV11-2,TRBJ1-6,-
CASSLLGHNVGDEQFF,TGTGCCAGCAGTTTATTGGGACATAACGTGGGTGATGAGCAGTTCTTC,-,TRBV27,TRBJ2-1,-
CASKSRLAAYNEQFF,TGTGCCAGCAAGAGTCGGCTAGCAGCCTACAATGAGCAGTTCTTC,-,TRBV6-1,TRBJ2-1,-
CASSETGGRIYEQYF,TGTGCCAGCAGTGAAACAGGGGGAAGGATCTACGAGCAGTACTTC,-,TRBV6-1,TRBJ2-7,TRBD1
CASSGGLAFTGELFF,TGTGCCAGCAGTGGGGGCTTAGCGTTCACCGGGGAGCTGTTTTTT,-,TRBV6-1,TRBJ2-2,-
CATSVLSSYEQYF,TGCGCCACTTCTGTCCTTAGCTCCTACGAGCAGTACTTC,-,TRBV5-1,TRBJ2-7,-
CASSPGGGRVTDTQYF,TGTGCCAGCAGCCCCGGTGGCGGGAGGGTAACAGATACGCAGTATTTT,-,TRBV7-2,TRBJ2-3,TRBD2
CASSGRLAGIYEQYF,TGCGCCAGCAGTGGGAGACTAGCGGGAATATACGAGCAGTACTTC,-,TRBV10-1,TRBJ2-7,TRBD2
CASSLASGLNEQYF,TGCGCCAGCAGCTTGGCTTCAGGGCTGAACGAGCAGTACTTC,-,TRBV5-1,TRBJ2-7,-
CASSVQGQNTGELFF,TGTGCCAGCAGCGTCCAGGGGCAGAACACCGGGGAGCTGTTTTTT,-,TRBV9,TRBJ2-2,-
CASSEDIVTKKFF,TGTGCCAGCAGTGAAGATATCGTGACTAAAAAGTTCTTC,-,TRBV2,TRBJ2-1,-
CASRDGTSGGETQYF,TGTGCCAGCAGGGACGGGACTAGCGGTGGAGAGACCCAGTACTTC,once,TRBV5-8,TRBJ2-5,TRBD2
CASSASGSYNEQFF,TGTGCCAGCAGCGCCTCGGGGTCCTACAATGAGCAGTTCTTC,-,TRBV9,TRBJ2-1,-
CASSRKWSGRARNEQFF,TGTGCCAGCAGCCGGAAGTGGAGCGGGAGGGCGAGGAATGAGCAGTTCTTC,-,TRBV5-4,TRBJ2-1,TRBD2
CASSDSRRGMFAGELFF,TGTGCCAGCAGTGACTCTAGAAGGGGGATGTTCGCCGGGGAGCTGTTTTTT,-,TRBV25-1,TRBJ2-2,-
CATRRGLPSFAANEQFF,TGTGCCACCAGGCGGGGACTACCAAGTTTTGCCGCCAATGAGCAGTTCTTC,-,TRBV15,TRBJ2-1,TRBD2
CAWTGRTNTGELFF,TGTGCCTGGACTGGACGTACGAACACCGGGGAGCTGTTTTTT,-,TRBV30,TRBJ2-2,-
CASSLNPTVTGREQYF,TGTGCCAGCAGCTTAAACCCAACCGTTACAGGGCGTGAGCAGTACTTC,-,TRBV7-2,TRBJ2-7,-
CASSLQGGGYNEQFF,TGTGCCAGCAGTCTACAGGGAGGGGGGTACAATGAGCAGTTCTTC,-,TRBV2,TRBJ2-1,-
CASRGTGVRGYGYTF,TGCGCCAGCAGGGGGACAGGGGTCCGAGGGTATGGCTACACCTTC,-,TRBV5-1,TRBJ1-2,TRBD1
CASSQGPWGDQPQHF,TGTGCCAGCAGCCAGGGGCCTTGGGGCGATCAGCCCCAGCATTTT,once,TRBV27,TRBJ1-5,-
CASSPSQLASTDTQYF,TGTGCCAGCTCACCATCACAACTAGCTAGCACAGATACGCAGTATTTT,-,TRBV18,TRBJ2-3,-
CASSLAISWGTSGIFNEQFF,TGCGCCAGCAGCTTGGCCATATCTTGGGGGACTAGCGGGATCTTTAATGAGCAGTTCTTC,-,TRBV5-1,TRBJ2-1,TRBD2
CASSVTLGLAAHTDTQYF,TGTGCCAGCAGCGTAACCCTCGGACTAGCGGCACACACAGATACGCAGTATTTT,-,TRBV9,TRBJ2-3,TRBD2
CASSLVLGRPNTGELFF,TGCGCCAGCAGCTTGGTTTTGGGGCGGCCGAACACCGGGGAGCTGTTTTTT,-,TRBV5-1,TRBJ2-2,-
CASRQGGYSYNEQFF,TGTGCCAGCAGACAGGGGGGGTATAGCTACAATGAGCAGTTCTTC,-,TRBV6-5,TRBJ2-1,-
CASKTDRGRSGELFF,TGTGCCAGCAAGACGGACAGGGGGCGTTCCGGGGAGCTGTTTTTT,-,TRBV6-5,TRBJ2-2,TRBD1
CASSPGGLNTEAFF,TGCGCCAGCAGCCCTGGTGGGTTGAACACTGAAGCTTTCTTT,-,TRBV5-1,TRBJ1-1,-
CAIRTSVLLSNTGELFF,TGTGCCATCAGGACTAGCGTCCTACTATCGAACACCGGGGAGCTGTTTTTT,-,TRBV10-3,TRBJ2-2,TRBD2
CASSSRSGSTHNEQFF,TGTGCCAGCAGTTCGCGTAGCGGGAGTACCCACAATGAGCAGTTCTTC,once,TRBV6-5,TRBJ2-1,TRBD2
CASSVVFSGANVLTF,TGTGCCAGCAGCGTAGTTTTCTCTGGGGCCAACGTCCTGACTTTC,once,TRBV9,TRBJ2-6,-
CASSMGGTSGEQYF,TGTGCCAGTAGTATGGGCGGGACTAGCGGCGAGCAGTACTTC,-,TRBV19,TRBJ2-7,TRBD2
CASSLGQGEETQYF,TGTGCCAGCAGCTTAGGGCAGGGCGAAGAGACCCAGTACTTC,-,TRBV7-8,TRBJ2-5,-
CASSIQQGRDTQYF,TGTGCCAGCAGCATTCAGCAGGGTAGAGATACGCAGTATTTT,-,TRBV13,TRBJ2-3,-
CASSSRIGREETQYF,TGTGCTAGCAGCTCGAGAATCGGACGAGAAGAGACCCAGTACTTC,-,TRBV7-7,TRBJ2-5,-
CASSPGVGYQETQYF,TGTGCCAGCTCACCAGGCGTGGGGTACCAAGAGACCCAGTACTTC,once,TRBV18,TRBJ2-5,-
CASSLARGADTQYF,TGTGCCAGCAGCTTGGCGCGGGGCGCAGATACGCAGTATTTT,-,TRBV5-4,TRBJ2-3,-
CASSSNDRGGNTIYF,TGTGCCAGCAGCTCGAACGACCGCGGGGGAAACACCATATATTTT,-,TRBV5-5,TRBJ1-3,-
CASSVGGAGEQYF,TGTGCCAGCAGCGTAGGGGGGGCCGGCGAGCAGTACTTC,-,TRBV9,TRBJ2-7,-
CASSVSGLYNEQFF,TGTGCCAGCAGCGTAAGCGGCCTCTACAATGAGCAGTTCTTC,-,TRBV9,TRBJ2-1,-
CASSLEITSGSPEQYF,TGTGCCAGTAGTTTGGAGATCACTAGCGGGAGCCCCGAGCAGTACTTC,-,TRBV19,TRBJ2-7,TRBD2
CASSYGSRTVYYGYTF,TGTGCCAGCAGTTACGGTTCCAGGACAGTATACTATGGCTACACCTTC,-,TRBV6-5,TRBJ1-2,-
CASSPRDSSYEQYF,TGCGCCAGCAGCCCCCGGGACAGCTCCTACGAGCAGTACTTC,-,TRBV5-1,TRBJ2-7,TRBD1
CASSPQGAVSYGYTF,TGTGCCAGCAGTCCACAAGGGGCAGTAAGCTATGGCTACACCTTC,-,TRBV25-1,TRBJ1-2,-
CASSLLGGSTYEQYF,TGTGCCAGCAGTTTATTGGGCGGATCAACTTACGAGCAGTACTTC,once,TRBV28,TRBJ2-7,-
CAWSFRSSYNEQFF,TGTGCCTGGAGTTTCAGGAGCTCCTACAATGAGCAGTTCTTC,-,TRBV30,TRBJ2-1,-
CASSQGQDTGELFF,TGTGCCAGCAGCCAGGGACAGGACACCGGGGAGCTGTTTTTT,once,TRBV5-4,TRBJ2-2,TRBD1
CASSLAEGAYEQYF,TGTGCCAGTAGTCTCGCGGAGGGGGCCTACGAGCAGTACTTC,-,TRBV19,TRBJ2-7,-
CASSQDWGQSYEQYF,TGCGCCAGCAGCCAAGATTGGGGACAAAGCTACGAGCAGTACTTC,-,TRBV4-3,TRBJ2-7,-
CASSSFLDPGNEQFF,TGTGCCAGCAGCTCCTTCCTGGACCCCGGGAATGAGCAGTTCTTC,once,TRBV7-2,TRBJ2-1,-
CASSLLSGTNYGYTF,TGTGCCAGCAGTTTATTATCAGGTACCAACTATGGCTACACCTTC,-,TRBV28,TRBJ1-2,-
CATSGGAGGYNEQFF,TGTGCCACCAGCGGAGGAGCGGGAGGGTACAATGAGCAGTTCTTC,-,TRBV15,TRBJ2-1,TRBD2